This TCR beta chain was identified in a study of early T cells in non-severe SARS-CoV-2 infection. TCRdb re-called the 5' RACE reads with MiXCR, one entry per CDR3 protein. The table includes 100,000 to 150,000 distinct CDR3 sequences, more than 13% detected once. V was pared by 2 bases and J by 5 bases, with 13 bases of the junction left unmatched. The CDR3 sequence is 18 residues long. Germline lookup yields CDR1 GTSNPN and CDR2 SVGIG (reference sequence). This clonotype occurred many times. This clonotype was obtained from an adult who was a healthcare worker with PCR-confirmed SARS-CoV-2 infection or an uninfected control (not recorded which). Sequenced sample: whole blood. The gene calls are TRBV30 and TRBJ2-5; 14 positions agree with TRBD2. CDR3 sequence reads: CAWSPRLAGGPAGETQYF. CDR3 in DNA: TGTGCCTGGAGTCCGCGACTAGCGGGGGGGCCCGCAGGGGAGACCCAGTACTTC.